This T cell receptor beta chain was retrieved from a study of CD8 T cells in Susac syndrome. The CDR3 contains 16 residues. The germline V gene has CDR1 MNHEY and CDR2 SMNVEV (reference sequence). The V and J ends lost 6 bases and 1 base, in that order; junction bases with no gene match: 9. Roughly 0.5 to 1 ug RNA was reverse transcribed with random hexamers. TCRdb recomputed calls from the immunoSEQ multiplex PCR reads with MiXCR, one row per CDR3 protein. The table has over 65,000 distinct CDR3 sequences, about 92% seen once. The chain uses TRBV27 and TRBJ1-5; 7 bases map to TRBD1. The source of this sequence is a human donor with Susac syndrome. Sequenced: CD4+ T cells from PBMCs. DNA of the CDR3: TGTGCCAGCAGCACATGGGGGGGACAGAGCAATCAGCCCCAGCATTTT. Its protein product is CASSTWGGQSNQPQHF.